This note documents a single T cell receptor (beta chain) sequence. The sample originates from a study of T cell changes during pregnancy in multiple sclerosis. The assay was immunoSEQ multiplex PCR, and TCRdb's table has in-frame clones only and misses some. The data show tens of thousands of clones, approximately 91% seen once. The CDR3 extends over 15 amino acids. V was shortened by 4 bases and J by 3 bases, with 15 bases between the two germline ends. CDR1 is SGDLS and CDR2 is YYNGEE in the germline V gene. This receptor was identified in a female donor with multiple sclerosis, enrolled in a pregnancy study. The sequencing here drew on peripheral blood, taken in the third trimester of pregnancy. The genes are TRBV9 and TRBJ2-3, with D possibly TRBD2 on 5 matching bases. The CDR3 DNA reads TGTGCCAGCAGCCTCAGTGGACCGGGGACAGATACGCAGTATTTT. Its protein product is CASSLSGPGTDTQYF.